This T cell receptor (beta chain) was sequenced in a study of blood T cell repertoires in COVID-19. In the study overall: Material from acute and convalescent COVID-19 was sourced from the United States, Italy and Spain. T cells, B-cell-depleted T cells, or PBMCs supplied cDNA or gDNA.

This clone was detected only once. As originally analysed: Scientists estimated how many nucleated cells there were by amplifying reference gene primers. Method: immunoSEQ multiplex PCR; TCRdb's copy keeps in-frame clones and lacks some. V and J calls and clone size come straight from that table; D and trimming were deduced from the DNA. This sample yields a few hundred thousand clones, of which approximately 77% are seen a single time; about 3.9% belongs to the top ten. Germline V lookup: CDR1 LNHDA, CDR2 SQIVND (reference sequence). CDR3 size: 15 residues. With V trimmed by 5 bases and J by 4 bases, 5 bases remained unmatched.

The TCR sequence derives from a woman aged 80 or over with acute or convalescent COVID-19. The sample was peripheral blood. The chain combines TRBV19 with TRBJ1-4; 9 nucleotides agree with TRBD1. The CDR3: CASSRQGVGNEKLFF. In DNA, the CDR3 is TGTGCCAGTAGTCGACAGGGGGTTGGTAATGAAAAACTGTTTTTT.